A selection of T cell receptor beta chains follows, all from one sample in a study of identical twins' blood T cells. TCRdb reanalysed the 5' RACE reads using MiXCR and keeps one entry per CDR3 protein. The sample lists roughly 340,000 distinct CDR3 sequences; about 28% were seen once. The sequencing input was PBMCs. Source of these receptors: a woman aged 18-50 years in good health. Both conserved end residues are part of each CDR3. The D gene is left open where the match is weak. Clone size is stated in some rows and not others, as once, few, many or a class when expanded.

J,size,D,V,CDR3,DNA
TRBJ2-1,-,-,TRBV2,CASRVPSGAFNEQFF,TGTGCCAGCAGGGTACCAAGTGGGGCCTTCAATGAGCAGTTCTTC
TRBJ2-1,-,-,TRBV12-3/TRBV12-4,CASSFPVAGSDNEQFF,TGTGCCAGCAGTTTTCCCGTGGCGGGGTCGGACAATGAGCAGTTCTTC
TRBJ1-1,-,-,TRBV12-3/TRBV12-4,CASRVGPANTEAFF,TGTGCCAGCAGAGTAGGGCCGGCGAACACTGAAGCTTTCTTT
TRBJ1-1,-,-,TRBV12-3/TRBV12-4,CASRGLFGTEAFF,TGTGCCAGCAGGGGGCTGTTTGGCACTGAAGCTTTCTTT
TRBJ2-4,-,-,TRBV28,CASSLIGPAKNTQYF,TGTGCCAGCAGTTTAATCGGTCCGGCCAAAAACACTCAGTACTTC
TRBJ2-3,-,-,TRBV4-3,CASSQGAGATDTQYF,TGCGCCAGCAGCCAAGGGGCGGGGGCTACAGATACGCAGTATTTT
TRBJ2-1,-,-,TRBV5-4,CASSLREREDEQFF,TGTGCCAGCAGCTTGAGGGAGAGAGAAGATGAGCAGTTCTTC
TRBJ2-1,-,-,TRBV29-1,CSVVRAGENQQFF,TGCAGCGTTGTTCGGGCAGGTGAAAATCAGCAGTTCTTC
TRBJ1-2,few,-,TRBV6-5,CASKTGTDGYTF,TGTGCCAGCAAAACAGGGACGGATGGCTACACCTTC
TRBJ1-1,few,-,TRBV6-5,CASSYRQGFEAFF,TGTGCCAGCAGTTACCGGCAGGGGTTTGAAGCTTTCTTT
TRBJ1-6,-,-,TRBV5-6,CGSSFQGISSPLHF,TGTGGCAGCAGCTTCCAGGGTATCTCTTCACCCCTCCACTTT
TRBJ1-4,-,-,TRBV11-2,CASSDPAEYGATNEKLFF,TGTGCCAGCAGCGACCCCGCCGAGTATGGGGCAACTAATGAAAAACTGTTTTTT
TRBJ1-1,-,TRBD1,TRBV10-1,CARPDRGCTEAFF,TGCGCCAGACCGGACAGGGGATGTACTGAAGCTTTCTTT
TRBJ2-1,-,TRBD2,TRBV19,CASKPAGHNEQFF,TGTGCCAGTAAACCAGCGGGGCACAATGAGCAGTTCTTT
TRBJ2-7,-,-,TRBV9,CASSVGGSEAYEQYF,TGTGCCAGCAGCGTAGGGGGGTCAGAGGCCTACGAGCAGTACTTC
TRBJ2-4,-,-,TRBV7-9,CASSLDGSNIQYF,TGTGCCAGCAGCTTAGATGGTTCAAACATTCAGTACTTC
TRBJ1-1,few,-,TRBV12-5,CASGFRGLGAEAFF,TGTGCTAGTGGTTTTCGAGGCTTGGGCGCTGAAGCTTTCTTT
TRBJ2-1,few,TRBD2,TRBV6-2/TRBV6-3,CASSYPQLAREQFF,TGTGCCAGCAGTTACCCACAACTAGCGCGTGAGCAGTTCTTC
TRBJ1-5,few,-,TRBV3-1,CASSQDSGLNQPQHF,TGTGCCAGCAGCCAAGATTCAGGATTAAATCAGCCCCAGCATTTT
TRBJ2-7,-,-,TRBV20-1,CSARDSSNPYEQYF,TGCAGTGCTAGAGATTCGAGTAATCCCTACGAGCAGTACTTC
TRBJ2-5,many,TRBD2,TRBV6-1,CASRGLAGGPETQYF,TGTGCCAGCAGGGGACTAGCGGGAGGGCCAGAGACCCAGTACTTC
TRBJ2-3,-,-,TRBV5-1,CASRIGSTDTQYF,TGCGCCAGCAGAATCGGAAGCACAGATACGCAGTATTTT
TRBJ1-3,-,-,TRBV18,CASSPLPTRGGNTIYF,TGTGCCAGCTCACCACTCCCTACGCGAGGAGGAAACACCATATATTTT
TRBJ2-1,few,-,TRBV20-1,CSASTVSSYNEQFF,TGCAGTGCTAGCACGGTCAGCTCCTACAATGAGCAGTTCTTC
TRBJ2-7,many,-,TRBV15,CATSGGSYEQYF,TGTGCCACCAGCGGGGGTTCTTACGAGCAGTACTTC
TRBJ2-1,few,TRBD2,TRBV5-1,CASSLPSGSHYNEQFF,TGCGCCAGCAGCTTGCCTAGCGGCTCCCACTACAATGAGCAGTTCTTC
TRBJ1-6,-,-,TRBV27,CPSSRRYKSSYNSPLHF,TGTCCCAGCAGCCGAAGGTATAAGAGCTCCTATAATTCACCCCTCCACTTT
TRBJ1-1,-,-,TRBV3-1,CASNQAAAPNTEAFF,TGTGCCAGCAACCAGGCAGCTGCTCCGAACACTGAAGCTTTCTTT
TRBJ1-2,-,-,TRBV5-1,CASSFGPSYGYTF,TGCGCCAGCAGCTTCGGTCCTTCCTATGGCTACACCTTC
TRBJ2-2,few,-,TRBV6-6,CASSPRAANTGELFF,TGTGCCAGCAGTCCACGGGCAGCGAACACCGGGGAGCTGTTTTTT
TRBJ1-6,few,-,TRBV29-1,CSAKYGQLDSPLHF,TGCAGCGCCAAATACGGACAACTGGATTCACCCCTCCACTTT
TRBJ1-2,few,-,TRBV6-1,CASRGYNYGYTF,TGTGCCAGCAGGGGCTACAACTATGGCTACACCTTC
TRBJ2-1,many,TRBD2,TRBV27,CASSITSGSYNEQFF,TGTGCCAGCAGTATCACTAGCGGCTCCTACAATGAGCAGTTCTTC
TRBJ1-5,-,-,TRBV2,CASSDGVGRRNQPQHF,TGTGCCAGCAGTGATGGAGTGGGACGCCGCAATCAGCCCCAGCATTTT
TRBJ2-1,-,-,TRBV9,CASSTGTSTVNEQFF,TGTGCCAGCAGCACCGGGACCAGTACCGTTAATGAGCAGTTCTTC
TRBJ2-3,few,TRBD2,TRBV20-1,CSADGLGTDTQYF,TGCAGTGCGGATGGACTAGGGACCGATACGCAGTATTTT
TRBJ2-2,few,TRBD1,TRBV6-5,CASSYLRTGGRTGELFF,TGTGCCAGCAGTTACTTAAGGACAGGGGGCAGGACCGGGGAGCTGTTTTTT
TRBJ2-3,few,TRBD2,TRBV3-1,CASSQGTSGFSTDTQYF,TGTGCCAGCAGCCAAGGGACTAGCGGGTTTAGCACAGATACGCAGTATTTT
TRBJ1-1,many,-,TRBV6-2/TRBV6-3,CASSRRGYTEAFF,TGTGCCAGCAGTCGCAGGGGTTACACTGAAGCTTTCTTT
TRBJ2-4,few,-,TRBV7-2,CASSSAVPRNIQYF,TGTGCCAGCAGCTCCGCGGTACCGCGAAACATTCAGTACTTC
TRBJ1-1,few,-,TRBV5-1,CASRTRVGTEAFF,TGCGCCAGCAGGACTCGTGTGGGGACTGAAGCTTTCTTT
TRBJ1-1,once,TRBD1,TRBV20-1,CSAIGLQGRMTEAFF,TGCAGTGCTATCGGCTTACAGGGGCGGATGACTGAAGCTTTCTTT
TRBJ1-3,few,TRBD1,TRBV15,CATTRGQFKGNTIYF,TGTGCCACCACCCGGGGACAGTTCAAAGGAAACACCATATATTTT
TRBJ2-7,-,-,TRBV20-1,CSARSTGSEQYF,TGCAGTGCTAGAAGTACAGGGTCTGAGCAGTACTTC
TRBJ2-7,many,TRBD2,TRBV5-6,CASSYVGTKTYEQYF,TGTGCCAGCAGCTATGTAGGGACTAAGACCTACGAGCAGTACTTC
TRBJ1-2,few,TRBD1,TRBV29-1,CSAKTGDYGYTF,TGCAGCGCAAAAACAGGGGATTATGGCTACACCTTC
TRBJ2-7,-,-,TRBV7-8,CASSFTQESYEQYF,TGTGCCAGCAGCTTCACACAGGAATCCTACGAGCAGTACTTC